What follows are 11 T cell receptor beta chains derived from one specimen sequenced in a study of T-cell memory formation after mild COVID-19. TCRdb ran MiXCR on the 5' RACE reads and lists one entry per CDR3 protein. The sample yields about 560,000 distinct CDR3 sequences, roughly a sixth seen once. The sequenced material came from PBMCs or a T cell subset sorted from them (not recorded which). These receptors originate from an adult woman who had mild COVID-19 (a few samples of this study predate the infection). Cell type and time point are not known.

The chain carries TRBV20-1 and TRBJ2-3; 9 bases are shared with TRBD2. The CDR3 is 17 amino acids. Trimming took 0 bases from V and 0 from J; bases not matched to a gene: 7. From germline, CDR1 is DFQATT and CDR2 SNEGSKA (reference sequence). The CDR3 DNA reads TGCAGTGCTAGAGATCCGGGCACTAGCGGGAGCACAGATACGCAGTATTTT. Protein: CSARDPGTSGSTDTQYF.

This clonotype occurred a few times. The chain has TRBV28 and TRBJ2-3; TRBD2 aligns across 9 bases. The germline V gene has CDR1 MDHEN and CDR2 SYDVKM. Unmatched junction bases numbered 12, after V lost 6 bases and J lost 2 bases. CDR3 size: 17 residues. As DNA, the CDR3 is TGTGCCAGCAGGCCCCGTCCGACTAGCGGATCCACAGATACGCAGTATTTT. Amino acids: CASRPRPTSGSTDTQYF. The full variable domain, with the rest looked up from reference TRBV28 and TRBJ2-3, is DVKVTQSSRYLVKRTGEKVFLECVQDMDHENMFWYRQDPGLGLRLIYFSYDVKMKEKGDIPEGYSVSREKKERFSLILESASTNQTSMYLCASRPRPTSGSTDTQYFGPGTRLTVL.

The CDR3 loop is CASSLVAGVINNEQFF. The CDR3 region has the DNA TGTGCCAGCAGCTTAGTCGCGGGAGTGATTAACAATGAGCAGTTCTTC. This chain connects TRBV11-2 to TRBJ2-1, with 7 bases aligning to TRBD2. Unmatched junction bases numbered 8, after V lost 1 base and J lost 5 bases. Germline values: CDR1 SGHAT, CDR2 FQNNGV. The CDR3 is 16 amino acids.

This clonotype has only a few counts. The chain recombines TRBV4-2 with TRBJ1-5, with unresolved D. Germline V CDR1 and CDR2: LGHNA, YNFKEQ. The CDR3 length is 16 residues. V was clipped by 1 base and J by 0 bases, with 10 bases between them. The CDR3: CASSQGAGVSNQPQHF. For the CDR3, the DNA is TGTGCCAGCAGCCAAGGGGCAGGAGTTAGCAATCAGCCCCAGCATTTT.

The rearrangement joins TRBV7-9 to TRBJ2-7; weak D call: TRBD1 (6 bases). Deletions cut 8 bases from V and 5 bases from J, with 13 bases between. CDR3 size: 12 residues. Germline assignment: CDR1 SEHNR and CDR2 FQNEAQ (reference sequence). The CDR3, as DNA: TGTGCCAGCCAGCGTGGGGGCGACGAGCAGTACTTC. Residues: CASQRGGDEQYF.

The J gene is TRBJ1-5, the V gene TRBV6-4, with a possible D match to TRBD1 (6 bases). Deletions cut 6 bases from V and 2 bases from J, with 14 bases between. From germline, CDR1 is MRHNA and CDR2 SNTAGT. The CDR3 length is 15 residues. CDR3 nucleotide sequence: TGTGCCAGCAGCCCTTTAGCAGGGGGCAATCAGCCCCAGCATTTT. As protein: CASSPLAGGNQPQHF.

The V and J genes are TRBV19 and TRBJ2-3; 9 positions match TRBD2. Losses at the gene ends were 7 bases for V and 3 bases for J; bases not matched to a gene: 5. Germline lookup yields CDR1 LNHDA and CDR2 SQIVND (reference sequence). The CDR3 runs to 14 residues. CDR3 protein: CASMREGLTDTQYF. Written as DNA, the CDR3 is TGTGCCAGTATGCGGGAGGGCCTGACAGATACGCAGTATTTT.

This clonotype has a handful of counts. This chain uses TRBV4-2 with TRBJ2-7; perhaps D is TRBD1 or TRBD2 (5 bases each). Germline CDR1 and CDR2: LGHNA and YNFKEQ. Trimming removed 0 bases from V and 1 base from J, with 10 bases in between. The CDR3 runs to 15 residues. CDR3 sequence reads: CASSQEMGESYEQYF. The CDR3, as DNA: TGTGCCAGCAGCCAAGAGATGGGGGAGTCCTACGAGCAGTACTTC.

The chain uses TRBV12-3 or TRBV12-4 and TRBJ2-3; D possibly matches TRBD1 or TRBD2 (6 bases each). This CDR3 comprises 16 residues. Trimming removed 5 bases from V and 0 bases from J, with 15 bases in between. The CDR3 spells CASSQGLTGSTDTQYF. In DNA form, the CDR3 reads TGTGCCAGCAGTCAGGGACTCACAGGGAGCACAGATACGCAGTATTTT.

This clonotype was recorded a few times. The rearrangement links TRBV7-6 to TRBJ2-3, with 9 bases identical to TRBD2. Germline loops: CDR1 SGHVS, CDR2 FNYEAQ. V was pared by 5 bases and J by 0 bases, with 18 bases of the junction left unmatched. The CDR3 totals 20 residues. This chain's CDR3 is CASSLRKPSGTERSTDTQYF. The DNA of the CDR3 is TGTGCCAGCAGCCTCCGAAAGCCTAGCGGGACCGAGAGGAGCACAGATACGCAGTATTTT.

This sequence joins TRBV28 and TRBJ2-7; D gene ambiguous. Germline V gene lookup returns CDR1 MDHEN and CDR2 SYDVKM. V was trimmed by 2 bases and J by 4 bases, leaving 9 bases between them. The CDR3 has 13 residues. The DNA of the CDR3 is TGTGCCAGCAGTTTAGATCCTTATTACGAGCAGTACTTC. Amino acid sequence: CASSLDPYYEQYF.